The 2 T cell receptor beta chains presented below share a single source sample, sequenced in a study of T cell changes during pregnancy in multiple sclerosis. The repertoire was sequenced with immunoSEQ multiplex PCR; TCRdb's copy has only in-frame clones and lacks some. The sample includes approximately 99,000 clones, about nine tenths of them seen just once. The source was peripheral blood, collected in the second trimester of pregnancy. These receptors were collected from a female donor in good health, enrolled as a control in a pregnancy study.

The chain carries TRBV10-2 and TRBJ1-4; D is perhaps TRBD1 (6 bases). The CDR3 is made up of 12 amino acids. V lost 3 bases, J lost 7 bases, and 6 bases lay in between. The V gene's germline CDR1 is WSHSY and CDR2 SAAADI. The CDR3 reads CASSDRGEKLFF. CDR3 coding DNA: TGCGCCAGCAGTGACAGGGGTGAAAAACTGTTTTTT.

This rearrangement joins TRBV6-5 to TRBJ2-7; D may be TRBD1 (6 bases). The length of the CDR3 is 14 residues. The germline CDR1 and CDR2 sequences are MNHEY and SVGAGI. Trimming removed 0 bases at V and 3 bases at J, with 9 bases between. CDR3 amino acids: CASSYSGTNYEQYF. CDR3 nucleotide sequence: TGTGCCAGCAGTTACTCGGGGACAAACTACGAGCAGTACTTC.